This T cell receptor (beta chain) was recorded in a study of T-cell memory formation after mild COVID-19. In TCRdb, the 5' RACE reads were re-called with MiXCR into one record per CDR3 protein. The sample lists roughly 560,000 distinct CDR3 sequences; roughly 22% were seen once. Germline CDR1 is SGHTA and CDR2 is FQGNSA. This CDR3 has 14 amino acids. V was pared by 2 bases and J by 6 bases, with 11 bases between. The sample was PBMCs or a T cell subset sorted from them (not recorded which). This rearrangement joins TRBV7-2 to TRBJ2-1; D gene ambiguous. This TCR derives from an adult woman who had mild COVID-19 (a few samples of this study predate the infection). Cell type and time point are not known. The CDR3 reads CASSLSFGGNEQFF. The CDR3 DNA reads TGTGCCAGCAGCTTAAGCTTTGGTGGCAATGAGCAGTTCTTC.